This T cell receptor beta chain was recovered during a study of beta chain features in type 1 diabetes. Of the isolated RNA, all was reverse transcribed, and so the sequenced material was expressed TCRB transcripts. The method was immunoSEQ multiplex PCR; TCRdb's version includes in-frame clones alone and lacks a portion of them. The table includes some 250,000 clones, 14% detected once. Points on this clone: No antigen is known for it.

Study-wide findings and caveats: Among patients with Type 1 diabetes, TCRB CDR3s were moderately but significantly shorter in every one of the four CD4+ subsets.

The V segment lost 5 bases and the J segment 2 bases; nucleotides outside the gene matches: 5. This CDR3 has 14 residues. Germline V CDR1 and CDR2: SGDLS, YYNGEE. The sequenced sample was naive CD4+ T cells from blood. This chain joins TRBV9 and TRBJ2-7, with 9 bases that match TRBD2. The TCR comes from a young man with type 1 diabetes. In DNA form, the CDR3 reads TGTGCCAGCAGTCAAGCGGGGGGTCCCTACGAGCAGTACTTC. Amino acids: CASSQAGGPYEQYF.